A selection of T cell receptor beta chains follows, all from one sample in a study of blood T cell repertoires in COVID-19. Sequenced by immunoSEQ multiplex PCR; TCRdb stores in-frame clones only, minus some. The profile shows 140,000 or so clones, roughly 83% of them singletons. Sequencing was carried out using peripheral blood. The source is a woman in her seventies with COVID-19, enrolled during active disease. Both conserved end residues are part of each CDR3.

CDR3aa: CASSHPRPGLADYNEQFF
v_gene: TRBV4-1
j_gene: TRBJ2-1

CDR3aa: CASSDNLHRGDGYTF
v_gene: TRBV6-1
j_gene: TRBJ1-2

CDR3aa: CASSGALGQGLIAGYTF
v_gene: TRBV2
j_gene: TRBJ1-2

CDR3aa: CASSLLASGGVTDTQYF
v_gene: TRBV5-1
j_gene: TRBJ2-3

CDR3aa: CASSHLGTGEQGGYTF
v_gene: TRBV7-8
j_gene: TRBJ1-2

CDR3aa: CASSPGTRTLNQPQHF
v_gene: TRBV6-2/TRBV6-3
j_gene: TRBJ1-5

CDR3aa: CASTVLIAGGQDTQYF
v_gene: TRBV7-6
j_gene: TRBJ2-3

CDR3aa: CASSLTLTPGGAETQYF
v_gene: TRBV7-9
j_gene: TRBJ2-5

CDR3aa: CASSILADSSYNEQFF
v_gene: TRBV19
j_gene: TRBJ2-1

CDR3aa: CASRRDSWTGELFF
v_gene: TRBV6-5
j_gene: TRBJ2-2

CDR3aa: CASSIDISGVYNEQFF
v_gene: TRBV19
j_gene: TRBJ2-1

CDR3aa: CASSISRTSTDTQYF
v_gene: TRBV19
j_gene: TRBJ2-3

CDR3aa: CASSPPGTGGYEQYF
v_gene: TRBV18
j_gene: TRBJ2-7

CDR3aa: CASSLAGTANTEAFF
v_gene: TRBV5-4
j_gene: TRBJ1-1

CDR3aa: CASSSGAGKRTEAFF
v_gene: TRBV13
j_gene: TRBJ1-1

CDR3aa: CASRQGGETQYF
v_gene: TRBV6-5
j_gene: TRBJ2-5

CDR3aa: CASSLSQGAAYYGYTF
v_gene: TRBV14
j_gene: TRBJ1-2

CDR3aa: CASSLSGPGSGNTIYF
v_gene: TRBV27
j_gene: TRBJ1-3

CDR3aa: CASTDLGGYGYTF
v_gene: TRBV27
j_gene: TRBJ1-2

CDR3aa: CASSQGFGRIDTDTQYF
v_gene: TRBV3-1/TRBV3-2
j_gene: TRBJ2-3

CDR3aa: CASGGGVAGNTIYF
v_gene: TRBV3-1/TRBV3-2
j_gene: TRBJ1-3

CDR3aa: CASSIWRASNQPQHF
v_gene: TRBV19
j_gene: TRBJ1-5

CDR3aa: CASSSSGGSRSYNSPLHF
v_gene: TRBV28
j_gene: TRBJ1-6